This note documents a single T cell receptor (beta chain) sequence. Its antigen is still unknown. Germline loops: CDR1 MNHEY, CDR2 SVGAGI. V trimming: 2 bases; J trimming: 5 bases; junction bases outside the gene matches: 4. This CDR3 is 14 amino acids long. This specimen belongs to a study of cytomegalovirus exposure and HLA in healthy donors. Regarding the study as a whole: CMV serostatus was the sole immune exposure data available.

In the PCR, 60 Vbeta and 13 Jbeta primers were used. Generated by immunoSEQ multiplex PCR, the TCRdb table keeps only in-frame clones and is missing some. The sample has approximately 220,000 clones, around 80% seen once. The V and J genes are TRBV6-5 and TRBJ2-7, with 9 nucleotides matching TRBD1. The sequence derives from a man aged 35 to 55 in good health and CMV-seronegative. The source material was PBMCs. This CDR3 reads CASSYRTGAHEQYF. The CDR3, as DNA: TGTGCCAGCAGTTACAGGACAGGGGCCCACGAGCAGTACTTC.